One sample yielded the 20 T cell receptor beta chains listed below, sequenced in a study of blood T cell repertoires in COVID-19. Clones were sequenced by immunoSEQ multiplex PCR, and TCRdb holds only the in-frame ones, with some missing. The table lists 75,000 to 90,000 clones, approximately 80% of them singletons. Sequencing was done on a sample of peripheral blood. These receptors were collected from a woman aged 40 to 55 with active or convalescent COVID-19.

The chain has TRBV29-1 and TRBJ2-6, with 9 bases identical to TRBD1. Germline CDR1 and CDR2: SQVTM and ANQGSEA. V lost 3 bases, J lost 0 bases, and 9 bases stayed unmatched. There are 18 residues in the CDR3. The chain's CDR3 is CSVDTGTGPFSGANVLTF. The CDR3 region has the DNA TGCAGCGTTGACACCGGGACAGGGCCGTTCTCTGGGGCCAACGTCCTGACTTTC.

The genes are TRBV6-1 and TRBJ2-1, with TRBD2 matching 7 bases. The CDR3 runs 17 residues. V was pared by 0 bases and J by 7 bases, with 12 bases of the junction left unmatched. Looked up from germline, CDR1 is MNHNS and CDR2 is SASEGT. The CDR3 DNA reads TGTGCCAGCAGTGAAGCGCTTCTTGCGGGAGAAGGGAATGAGCAGTTCTTC. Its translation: CASSEALLAGEGNEQFF.

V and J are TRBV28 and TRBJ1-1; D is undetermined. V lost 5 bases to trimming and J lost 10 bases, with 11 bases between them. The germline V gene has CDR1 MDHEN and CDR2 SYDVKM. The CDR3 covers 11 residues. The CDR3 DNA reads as TGTGCCAGCAGTCCAGCGGGAGGAGCTTTCTTT. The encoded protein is CASSPAGGAFF.

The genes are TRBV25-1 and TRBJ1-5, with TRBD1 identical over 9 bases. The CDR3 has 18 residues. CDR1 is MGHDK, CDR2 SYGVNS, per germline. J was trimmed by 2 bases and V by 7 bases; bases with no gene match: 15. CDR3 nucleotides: TGTGCCAGCAATGAGGGGAGGGGGGACAGGGCTGGCAATCAGCCCCAGCATTTT. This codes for CASNEGRGDRAGNQPQHF. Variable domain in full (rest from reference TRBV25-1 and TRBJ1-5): EADIYQTPRYLVIGTGKKITLECSQTMGHDKMYWYQQDPGMELHLIHYSYGVNSTEKGDLSSESTVSRIRTEHFPLTLESARPSHTSQYLCASNEGRGDRAGNQPQHFGDGTRLSIL.

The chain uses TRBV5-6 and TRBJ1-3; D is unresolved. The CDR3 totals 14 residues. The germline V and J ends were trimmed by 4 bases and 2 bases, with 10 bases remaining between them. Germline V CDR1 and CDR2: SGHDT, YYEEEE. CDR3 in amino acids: CASSPPGTGNTIYF. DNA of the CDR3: TGTGCCAGCAGCCCGCCGGGGACTGGAAACACCATATATTTT.

CDR3 region: CASSEIGQGSPYEQYF. In DNA, the CDR3 is TGTGCCAGCAGTGAAATCGGACAGGGATCCCCCTACGAGCAGTACTTC. This chain connects TRBV6-4 to TRBJ2-7; 8 nucleotides agree with TRBD1. V was pared by 3 bases and J by 2 bases, with 9 bases of the junction left unmatched. From germline, CDR1 is MRHNA and CDR2 SNTAGT. The CDR3 loop spans 16 amino acids.

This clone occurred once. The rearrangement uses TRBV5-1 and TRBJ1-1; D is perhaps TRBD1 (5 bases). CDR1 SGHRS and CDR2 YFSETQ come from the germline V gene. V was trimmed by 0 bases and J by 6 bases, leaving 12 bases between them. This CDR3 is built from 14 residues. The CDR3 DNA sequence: TGCGCCAGCAGCTTGGGCCAGGGTGGCGCTGAAGCTTTCTTT. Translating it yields CASSLGQGGAEAFF.

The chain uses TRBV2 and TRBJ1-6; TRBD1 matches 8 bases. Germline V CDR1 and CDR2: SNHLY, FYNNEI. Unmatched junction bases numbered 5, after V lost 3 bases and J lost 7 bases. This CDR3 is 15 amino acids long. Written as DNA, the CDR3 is TGTGCCAGCAGTGAGAGGACAGGGCTCAATTCACCCCTCCACTTT. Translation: CASSERTGLNSPLHF.

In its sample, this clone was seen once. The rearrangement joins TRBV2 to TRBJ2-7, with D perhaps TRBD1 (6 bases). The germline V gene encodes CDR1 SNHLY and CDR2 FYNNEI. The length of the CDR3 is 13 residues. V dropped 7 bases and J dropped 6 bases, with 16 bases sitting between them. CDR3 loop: CASTPQGTGEQYF. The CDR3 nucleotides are TGTGCCAGCACCCCCCAGGGGACGGGCGAGCAGTACTTC.

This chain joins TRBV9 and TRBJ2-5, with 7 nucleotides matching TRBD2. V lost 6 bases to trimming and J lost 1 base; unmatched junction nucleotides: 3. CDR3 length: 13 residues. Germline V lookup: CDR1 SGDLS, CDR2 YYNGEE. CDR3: CASTAGVQETQYF. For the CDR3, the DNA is TGTGCCAGCACGGCGGGGGTCCAAGAGACCCAGTACTTC.

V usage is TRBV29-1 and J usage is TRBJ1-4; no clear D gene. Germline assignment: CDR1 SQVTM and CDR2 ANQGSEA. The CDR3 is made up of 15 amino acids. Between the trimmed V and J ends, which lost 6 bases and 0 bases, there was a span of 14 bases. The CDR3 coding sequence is TGCAGCGTCCTTCGGGGAACCGCAACTAATGAAAAACTGTTTTTT. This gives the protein CSVLRGTATNEKLFF.

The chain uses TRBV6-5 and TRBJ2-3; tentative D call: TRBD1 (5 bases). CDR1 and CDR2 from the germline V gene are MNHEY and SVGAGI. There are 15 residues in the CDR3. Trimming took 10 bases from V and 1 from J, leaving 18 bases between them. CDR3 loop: CATFPTVVGTDTQYF. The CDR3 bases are TGTGCCACCTTCCCGACAGTTGTTGGCACAGATACGCAGTATTTT.

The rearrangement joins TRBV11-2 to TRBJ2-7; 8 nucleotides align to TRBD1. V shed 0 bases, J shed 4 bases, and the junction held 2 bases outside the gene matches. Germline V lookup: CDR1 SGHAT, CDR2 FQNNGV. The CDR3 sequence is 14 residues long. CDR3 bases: TGTGCCAGCAGCTTAGAACAGGGGGGTTACGAGCAGTACTTC. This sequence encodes CASSLEQGGYEQYF.

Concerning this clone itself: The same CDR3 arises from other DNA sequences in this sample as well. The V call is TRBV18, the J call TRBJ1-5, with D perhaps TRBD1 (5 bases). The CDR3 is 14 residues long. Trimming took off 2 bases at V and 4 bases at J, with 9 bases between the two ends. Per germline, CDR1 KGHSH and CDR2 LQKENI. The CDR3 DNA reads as TGTGCCAGCTCACCAGGGGGAGGTAATCAGCCCCAGCATTTT. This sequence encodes CASSPGGGNQPQHF. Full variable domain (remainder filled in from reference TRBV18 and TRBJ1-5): NAGVMQNPRHLVRRRGQEARLRCSPMKGHSHVYWYRQLPEEGLKFMVYLQKENIIDESGMPKERFSAEFPKEGPSILRIQQVVRGDSAAYFCASSPGGGNQPQHFGDGTRLSIL.

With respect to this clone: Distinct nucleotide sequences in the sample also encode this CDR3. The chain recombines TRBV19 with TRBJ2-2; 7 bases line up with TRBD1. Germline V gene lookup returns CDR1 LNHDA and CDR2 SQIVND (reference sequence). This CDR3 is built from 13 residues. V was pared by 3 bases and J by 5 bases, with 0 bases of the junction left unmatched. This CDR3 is CASSIRGTGELFF. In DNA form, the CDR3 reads TGTGCCAGTAGTATCAGGGGGACCGGGGAGCTGTTTTTT.

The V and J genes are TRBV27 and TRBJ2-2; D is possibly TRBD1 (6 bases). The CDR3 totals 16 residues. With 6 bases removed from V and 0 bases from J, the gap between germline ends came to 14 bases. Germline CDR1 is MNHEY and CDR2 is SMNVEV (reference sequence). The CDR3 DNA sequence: TGTGCCAGCAGCCTTACCGGGACATCGAACACCGGGGAGCTGTTTTTT. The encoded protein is CASSLTGTSNTGELFF.

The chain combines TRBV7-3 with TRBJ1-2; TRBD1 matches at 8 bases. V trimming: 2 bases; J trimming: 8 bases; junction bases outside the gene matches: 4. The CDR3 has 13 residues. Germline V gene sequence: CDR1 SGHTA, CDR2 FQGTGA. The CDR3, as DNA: TGTGCCAGCAGCTTACAGGGGGCGCGCGGCTACACCTTC. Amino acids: CASSLQGARGYTF.

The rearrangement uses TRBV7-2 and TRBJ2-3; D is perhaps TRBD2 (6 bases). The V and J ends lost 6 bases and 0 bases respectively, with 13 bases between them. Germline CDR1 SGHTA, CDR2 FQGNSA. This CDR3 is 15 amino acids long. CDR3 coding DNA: TGTGCCAGCAGAGCCCTAGCGAGCAGCACAGATACGCAGTATTTT. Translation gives CASRALASSTDTQYF.

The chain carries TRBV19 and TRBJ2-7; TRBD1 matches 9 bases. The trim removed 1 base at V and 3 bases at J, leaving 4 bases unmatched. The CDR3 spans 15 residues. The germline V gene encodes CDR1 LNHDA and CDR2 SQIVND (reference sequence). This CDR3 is CASSIAGQGFYEQYF. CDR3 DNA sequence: TGTGCCAGTAGTATAGCGGGACAGGGTTTCTACGAGCAGTACTTC. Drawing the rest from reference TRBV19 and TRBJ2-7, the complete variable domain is DGGITQSPKYLFRKEGQNVTLSCEQNLNHDAMYWYRQDPGQGLRLIYYSQIVNDFQKGDIAEGYSVSREKKESFPLTVTSAQKNPTAFYLCASSIAGQGFYEQYFGPGTRLTVT.

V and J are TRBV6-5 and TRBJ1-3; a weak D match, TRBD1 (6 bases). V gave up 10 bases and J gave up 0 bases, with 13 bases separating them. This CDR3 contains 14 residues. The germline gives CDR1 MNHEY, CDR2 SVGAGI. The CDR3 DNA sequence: TGTGCCACCTTGGACAGTTACTCTGGAAACACCATATATTTT. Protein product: CATLDSYSGNTIYF.